The text below deals with one T cell receptor beta chain. This sample stems from a study of blood T cell repertoires in COVID-19. Looking at the study overall: Spain, Italy and the United States supplied samples that represented acute and convalescent COVID-19. PBMCs, B-cell-depleted T cells, or T cells provided the cDNA or gDNA that made up the material.

This CDR3 comprises 15 residues. CDR1 is SGHNT and CDR2 is YYREEE in the germline V gene (reference sequence). Trimming took 2 bases from V and 5 from J, leaving 14 bases between them. Per the study methods: Amplification of reference gene primers provided the estimated nucleated cell counts. The table came from immunoSEQ multiplex PCR; TCRdb's copy has only in-frame clones and leaves some out. V, J and clone size derive from that table, while D and trimming were established from the DNA sequence. The sample comprises some 170,000 clones, about 81% of which are singletons, and 9.5% to 11% rests with the top ten.

Source material: peripheral blood. The receptor was derived from a man aged 55 to 70 with active or convalescent COVID-19. The V call is TRBV5-4, the J call TRBJ2-1; D is possibly TRBD2 (6 bases). CDR3 in DNA: TGTGCCAGCAGCTTTGGGGGGAATGGGCACAATGAGCAGTTCTTC. It yields the protein CASSFGGNGHNEQFF. The whole variable domain, remainder taken from reference TRBV5-4 and TRBJ2-1, is ETGVTQSPTHLIKTRGQQVTLRCSSQSGHNTVSWYQQALGQGPQFIFQYYREEENGRGNFPPRFSGLQFPNYSSELNVNALELDDSALYLCASSFGGNGHNEQFFGPGTRLTVL.